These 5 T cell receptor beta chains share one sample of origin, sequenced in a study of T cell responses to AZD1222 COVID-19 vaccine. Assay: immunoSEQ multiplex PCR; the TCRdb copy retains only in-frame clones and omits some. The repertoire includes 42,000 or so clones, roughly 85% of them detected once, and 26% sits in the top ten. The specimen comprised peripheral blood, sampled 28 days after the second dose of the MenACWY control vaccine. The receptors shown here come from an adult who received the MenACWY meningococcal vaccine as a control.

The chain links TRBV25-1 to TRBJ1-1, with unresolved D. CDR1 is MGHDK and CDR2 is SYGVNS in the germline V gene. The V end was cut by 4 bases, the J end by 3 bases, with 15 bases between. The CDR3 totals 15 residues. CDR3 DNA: TGTGCCAGCAGTGTTAGAGGCGGTGGGGACACTGAAGCTTTCTTT. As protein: CASSVRGGGDTEAFF.

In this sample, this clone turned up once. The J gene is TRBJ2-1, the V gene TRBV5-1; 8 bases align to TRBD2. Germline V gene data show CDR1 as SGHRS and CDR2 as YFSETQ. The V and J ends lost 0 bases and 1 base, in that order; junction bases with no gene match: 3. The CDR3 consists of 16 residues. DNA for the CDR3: TGCGCCAGCAGCTTGGACGGGAGGGGGTCCTACAATGAGCAGTTCTTC. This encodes CASSLDGRGSYNEQFF.

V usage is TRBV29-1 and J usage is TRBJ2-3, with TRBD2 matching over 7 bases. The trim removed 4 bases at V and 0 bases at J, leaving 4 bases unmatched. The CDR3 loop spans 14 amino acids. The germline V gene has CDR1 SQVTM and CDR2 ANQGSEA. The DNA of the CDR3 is TGCAGCGTTGCATTCGGGGGGAGCACAGATACGCAGTATTTT. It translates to CSVAFGGSTDTQYF.

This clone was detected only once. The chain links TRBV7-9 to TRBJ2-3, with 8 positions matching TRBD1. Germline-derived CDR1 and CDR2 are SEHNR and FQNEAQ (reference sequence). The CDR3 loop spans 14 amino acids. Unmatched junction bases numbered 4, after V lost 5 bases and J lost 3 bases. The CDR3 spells CASSARQGTDTQYF. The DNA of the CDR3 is TGTGCCAGCAGCGCTAGACAGGGGACAGATACGCAGTATTTT. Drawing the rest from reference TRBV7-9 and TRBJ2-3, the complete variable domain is DTGVSQNPRHKITKRGQNVTFRCDPISEHNRLYWYRQTLGQGPEFLTYFQNEAQLEKSRLLSDRFSAERPKGSFSTLEIQRTEQGDSAMYLCASSARQGTDTQYFGPGTRLTVL.

The CDR3 is CAWTKQGAPDTEAFF. The CDR3 DNA reads as TGTGCCTGGACCAAACAGGGGGCGCCTGACACTGAAGCTTTCTTT. The rearrangement links TRBV30 to TRBJ1-1, with TRBD1 identical over 9 bases. After removal of 4 bases from V and 3 bases from J, the junction contained 9 bases not matched to a gene. CDR1 is GTSNPN and CDR2 is SVGIG in the germline V gene (reference sequence). This CDR3 spans 15 amino acids.